This T cell receptor (beta chain) emerged from a study of beta chain features in type 1 diabetes. Study outcomes and limitations: Amplification by PCR could prefer shorter templates, with the same effect in patients and controls.

Comments on this clone: No antigen is known for it.

The CDR3 loop spans 16 amino acids. Germline CDR1 is MNHEY and CDR2 is SMNVEV (reference sequence). Trimming took 5 bases from V and 7 from J; bases not matched to a gene: 13. CD4+ naive, central memory, regulatory and stem cell-like memory subsets were isolated by sorting on CD45RO/CCR7/CD25/CD127/CD95/CD27. Post-sort purity exceeded 95% for all sorted populations. Of the isolated RNA, all was reverse transcribed, and so the sequenced material was expressed TCRB transcripts. Roughly 3.7 million reads, on average, came from each naive, central memory and regulatory T cell sample. Generated by immunoSEQ multiplex PCR, the TCRdb table keeps only in-frame clones and is missing some. This sample yields about 350,000 clones, of which about 18% are seen a single time; 0.044% belongs to the top ten.

The V gene is TRBV27, the J gene TRBJ1-5; the match to TRBD1 covers 8 bases. Material: naive CD4+ T cells from blood. The sequence derives from a woman aged 18-29 years in good health. The CDR3 bases are TGTGCCAGCAGTCCATCACCGGACAGGGTGAAACAGCCCCAGCATTTT. It translates to CASSPSPDRVKQPQHF.